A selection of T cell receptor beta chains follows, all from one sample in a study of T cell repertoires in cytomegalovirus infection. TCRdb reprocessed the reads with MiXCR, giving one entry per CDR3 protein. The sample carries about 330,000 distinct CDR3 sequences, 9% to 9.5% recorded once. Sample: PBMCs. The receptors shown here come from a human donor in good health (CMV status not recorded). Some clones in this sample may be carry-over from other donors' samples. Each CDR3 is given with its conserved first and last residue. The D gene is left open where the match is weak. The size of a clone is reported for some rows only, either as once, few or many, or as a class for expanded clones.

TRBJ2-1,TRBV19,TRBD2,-,CASSIAGDRGNEQFF,TGTGCCAGTAGTATCGCGGGAGACCGGGGGAATGAGCAGTTCTTC
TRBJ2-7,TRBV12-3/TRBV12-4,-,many,CASSFAGPYEQYF,TGTGCCAGCAGTTTTGCCGGCCCCTACGAGCAGTACTTC
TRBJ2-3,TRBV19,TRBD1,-,CASSVGQGTDTQYF,TGTGCCAGTAGTGTTGGACAGGGAACAGATACGCAGTATTTT
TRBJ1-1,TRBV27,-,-,CASSFRVGNTEAFF,TGTGCCAGCAGCTTCAGGGTGGGGAACACTGAAGCTTTCTTT
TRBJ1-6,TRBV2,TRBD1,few,CASTEGGQLPNSPLHF,TGTGCCAGCACCGAGGGGGGACAGTTGCCCAATTCACCCCTCCACTTT
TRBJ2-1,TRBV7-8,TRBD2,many,CASSLARRLAVQRGEQFF,TGTGCCAGCAGCTTAGCGAGGCGACTAGCGGTTCAACGAGGTGAGCAGTTCTTC
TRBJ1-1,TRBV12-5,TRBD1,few,CASGLGYRDRVGNTEAFF,TGTGCTAGTGGTTTGGGCTATCGGGACAGGGTTGGGAACACTGAAGCTTTCTTT
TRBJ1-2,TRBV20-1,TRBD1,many,CSAPTGRVVNYGYTF,TGCAGTGCCCCGACAGGGAGGGTAGTTAACTATGGCTACACCTTC
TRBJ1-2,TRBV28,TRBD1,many,CASSSGQNNYGYTF,TGTGCCAGCAGTTCGGGACAGAATAACTATGGCTACACCTTC
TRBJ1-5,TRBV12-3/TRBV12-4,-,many,CASSFGGLGNQPQHF,TGTGCCAGCAGTTTCGGGGGGCTAGGGAATCAGCCCCAGCATTTT
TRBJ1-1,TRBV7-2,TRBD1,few,CASRRHRGVQEAFF,TGTGCCAGCAGACGACACAGGGGCGTCCAAGAAGCTTTCTTT
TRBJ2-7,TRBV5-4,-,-,CASSVDWSNEQYF,TGTGCCAGCAGCGTGGACTGGTCCAACGAGCAGTACTTC
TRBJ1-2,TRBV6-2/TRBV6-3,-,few,CASSSPALIGGGYTF,TGTGCCAGCAGTTCCCCCGCCCTTATTGGTGGTGGCTACACCTTC
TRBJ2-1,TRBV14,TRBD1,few,CASSRTGAVQQFF,TGTGCCAGCAGTCGGACAGGGGCCGTCCAGCAGTTCTTC
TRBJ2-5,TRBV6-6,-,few,CASSSPTDGETQYF,TGTGCCAGCAGTTCCCCGACAGACGGAGAGACCCAGTACTTC
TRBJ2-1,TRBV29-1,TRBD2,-,CSVEGDAGGLVQFF,TGCAGCGTTGAGGGGGACGCGGGAGGATTAGTGCAGTTCTTC
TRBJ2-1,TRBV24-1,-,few,CATSDHLEGANNEQFF,TGTGCCACCAGTGACCACCTTGAGGGAGCGAACAATGAGCAGTTCTTC
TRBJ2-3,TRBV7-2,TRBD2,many,CASRPGGSVADTQYF,TGTGCCAGCAGGCCAGGCGGGAGTGTAGCAGATACGCAGTATTTT
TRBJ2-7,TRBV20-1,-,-,CSARDPTGPSYEQYF,TGCAGTGCTAGAGATCCGACAGGACCCTCCTACGAGCAGTACTTC
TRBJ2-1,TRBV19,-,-,CASSLPPRRQSYNEQFF,TGTGCCAGTAGTCTGCCGCCGAGACGGCAGAGCTACAATGAGCAGTTCTTC
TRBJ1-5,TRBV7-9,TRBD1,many,CASSPWTGRNQHF,TGTGCCAGCAGCCCGTGGACAGGGCGCAACCAGCATTTT
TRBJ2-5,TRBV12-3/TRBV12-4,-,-,CASSWDPRTQYF,TGTGCCAGCAGTTGGGACCCCAGGACCCAGTACTTC
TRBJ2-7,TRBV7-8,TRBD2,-,CASSSTRLAGEARSYEQYF,TGTGCCAGCAGCTCAACGCGGCTAGCGGGTGAGGCTCGCTCCTACGAGCAGTACTTC
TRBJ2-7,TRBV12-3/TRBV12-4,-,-,CASRVGPGHEQYF,TGTGCCAGCAGGGTGGGACCAGGCCACGAGCAGTACTTC
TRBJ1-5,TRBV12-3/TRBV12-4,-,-,CASSFGSGGQPQHF,TGTGCCAGCAGTTTTGGTAGTGGGGGTCAGCCCCAGCATTTT